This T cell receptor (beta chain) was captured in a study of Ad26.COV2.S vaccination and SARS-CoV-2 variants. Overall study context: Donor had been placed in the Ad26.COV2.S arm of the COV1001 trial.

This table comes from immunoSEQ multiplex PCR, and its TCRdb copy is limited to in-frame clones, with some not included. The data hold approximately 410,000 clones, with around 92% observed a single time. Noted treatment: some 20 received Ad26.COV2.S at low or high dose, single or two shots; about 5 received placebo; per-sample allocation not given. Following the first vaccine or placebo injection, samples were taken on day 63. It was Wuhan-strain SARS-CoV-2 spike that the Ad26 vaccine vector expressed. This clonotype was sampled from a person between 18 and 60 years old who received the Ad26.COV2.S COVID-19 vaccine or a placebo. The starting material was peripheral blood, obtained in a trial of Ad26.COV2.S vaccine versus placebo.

The CDR3 DNA reads TGCAGCGTCGGGGCAGGAGGGGGTGAAAAACTGTTTTTT. Translation gives CSVGAGGGEKLFF. J is TRBJ1-4 and V is TRBV29-1, with a tentative D call TRBD1 (6 bases). CDR3 size: 13 residues. V lost 6 bases and J 7 bases, leaving 15 bases between the germline ends. The V gene's germline CDR1 is SQVTM and CDR2 ANQGSEA.